Listed here is a single T cell receptor (beta chain). Its antigen is as yet unknown. PCR amplification relied on 60 Vbeta primers (plus 13 Jbeta primers). Profiled with immunoSEQ multiplex PCR; TCRdb holds only in-frame clones, not every one. Of around 140,000 clones listed, about 64% are singletons. The data were taken from a study of cytomegalovirus exposure and HLA in healthy donors. Whole-study results and caveats: HLA allele associations emerged for around 15,000 TCR beta sequences in a later analysis, at 0.05 false discovery rate. One later analysis reportedly identified an Asian-associated ancestry cluster that showed fewer N-insertions than the roughly 600-donor mean. It was reportedly the case that the classifier diagnosed cytomegalovirus status with high specificity and sensitivity. TRBV6-2, TRBV6-3 and some other V segments were excluded as indistinguishable.

The CDR3 has 14 residues. Germline values: CDR1 MNHNS, CDR2 SASEGT. Trimming left V 9 bases short and J 0 bases short, with 13 bases between. The V and J genes are TRBV6-1 and TRBJ2-3, with D hard to call. The material sequenced was PBMCs. The receptor was isolated from a woman aged 40 to 50 in good health and CMV-seronegative. The CDR3 sequence is CASRLRRSTDTQYF. As DNA, the CDR3 is TGTGCCAGTCGACTCCGACGTAGCACAGATACGCAGTATTTT.